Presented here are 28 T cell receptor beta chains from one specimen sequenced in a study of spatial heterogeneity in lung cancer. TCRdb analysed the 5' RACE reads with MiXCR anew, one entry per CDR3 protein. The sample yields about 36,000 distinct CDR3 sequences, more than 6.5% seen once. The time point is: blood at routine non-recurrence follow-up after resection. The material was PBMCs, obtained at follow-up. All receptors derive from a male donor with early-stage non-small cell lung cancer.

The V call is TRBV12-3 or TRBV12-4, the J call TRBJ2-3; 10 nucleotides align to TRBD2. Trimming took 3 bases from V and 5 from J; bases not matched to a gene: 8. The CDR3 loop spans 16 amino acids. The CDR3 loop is CASSLRLAGAGDTQYF. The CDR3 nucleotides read TGTGCCAGCAGTTTGAGGCTAGCGGGGGCAGGAGATACGCAGTATTTT.

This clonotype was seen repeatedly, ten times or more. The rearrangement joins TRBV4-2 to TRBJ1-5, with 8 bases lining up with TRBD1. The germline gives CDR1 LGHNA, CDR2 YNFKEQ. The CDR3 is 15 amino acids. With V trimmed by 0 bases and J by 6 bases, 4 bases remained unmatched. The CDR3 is CASSQEDRAVQPQHF. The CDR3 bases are TGTGCCAGCAGCCAAGAGGACAGGGCGGTTCAGCCCCAGCATTTT.

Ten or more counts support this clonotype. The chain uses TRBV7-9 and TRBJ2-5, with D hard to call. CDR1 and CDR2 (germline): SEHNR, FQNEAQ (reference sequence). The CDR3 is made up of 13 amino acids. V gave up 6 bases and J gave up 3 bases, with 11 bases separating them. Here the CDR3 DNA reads TGTGCCAGCAGTTCTGGGCTCGAAGAGACCCAGTACTTC. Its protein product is CASSSGLEETQYF.

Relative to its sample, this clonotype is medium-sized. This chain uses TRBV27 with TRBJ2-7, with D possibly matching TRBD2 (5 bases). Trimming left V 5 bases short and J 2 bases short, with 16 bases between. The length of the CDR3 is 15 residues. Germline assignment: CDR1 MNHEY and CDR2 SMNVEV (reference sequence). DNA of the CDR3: TGTGCCAGCAGTCGACCGGGATTGAACACCTACGAGCAGTACTTC. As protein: CASSRPGLNTYEQYF.

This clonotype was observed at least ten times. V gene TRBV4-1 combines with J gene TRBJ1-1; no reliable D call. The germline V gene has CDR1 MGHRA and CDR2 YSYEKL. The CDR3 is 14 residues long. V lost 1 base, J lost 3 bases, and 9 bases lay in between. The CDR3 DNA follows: TGCGCCAGCAGCCAAGCTTCAGATTACACTGAAGCTTTCTTT. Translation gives CASSQASDYTEAFF.

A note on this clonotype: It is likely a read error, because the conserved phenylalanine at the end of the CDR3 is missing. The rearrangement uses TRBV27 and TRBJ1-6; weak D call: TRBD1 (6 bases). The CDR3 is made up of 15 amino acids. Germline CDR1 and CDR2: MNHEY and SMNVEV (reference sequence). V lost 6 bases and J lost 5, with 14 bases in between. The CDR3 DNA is TGTGCCAGCAGCCCCACCCCAGGGGATAATTCACCCCTCCACTTA. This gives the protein CASSPTPGDNSPLHL.

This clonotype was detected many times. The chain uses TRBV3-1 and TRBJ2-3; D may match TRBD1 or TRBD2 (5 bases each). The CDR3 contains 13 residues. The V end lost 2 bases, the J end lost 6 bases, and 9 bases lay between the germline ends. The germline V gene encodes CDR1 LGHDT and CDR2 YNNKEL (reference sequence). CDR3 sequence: CASSQRGEDTQYF. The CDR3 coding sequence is TGTGCCAGCAGCCAACGGGGCGAGGATACGCAGTATTTT.

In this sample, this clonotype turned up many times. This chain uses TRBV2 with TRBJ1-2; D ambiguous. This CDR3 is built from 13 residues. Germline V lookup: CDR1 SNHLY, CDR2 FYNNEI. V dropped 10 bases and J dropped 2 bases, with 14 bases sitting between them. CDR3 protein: CAIWPISNYGYTF. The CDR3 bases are TGTGCCATATGGCCCATTTCCAACTATGGCTACACCTTC. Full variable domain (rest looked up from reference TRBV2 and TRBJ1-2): EPEVTQTPSHQVTQMGQEVILRCVPISNHLYFYWYRQILGQKVEFLVSFYNNEISEKSEIFDDQFSVERPDGSNFTLKIRSTKLEDSAMYFCAIWPISNYGYTFGSGTRLTVV.

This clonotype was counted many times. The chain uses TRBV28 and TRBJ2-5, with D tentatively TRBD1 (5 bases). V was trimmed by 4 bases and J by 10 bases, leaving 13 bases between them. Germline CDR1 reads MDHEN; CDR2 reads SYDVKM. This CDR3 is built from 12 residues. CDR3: CASSSGRLDQYF. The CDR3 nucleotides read TGTGCCAGCAGTTCAGGGCGTCTAGACCAGTACTTC. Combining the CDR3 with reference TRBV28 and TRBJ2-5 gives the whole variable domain DVKVTQSSRYLVKRTGEKVFLECVQDMDHENMFWYRQDPGLGLRLIYFSYDVKMKEKGDIPEGYSVSREKKERFSLILESASTNQTSMYLCASSSGRLDQYFGPGTRLLVL.

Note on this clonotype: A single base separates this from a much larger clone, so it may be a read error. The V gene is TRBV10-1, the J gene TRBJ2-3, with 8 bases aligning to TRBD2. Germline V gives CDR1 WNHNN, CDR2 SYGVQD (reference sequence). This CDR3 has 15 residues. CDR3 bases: TGCGCCAGCAGTGAGTCTAGGACTAGCAAAGATACGCAGTATTTT. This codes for CASSESRTSKDTQYF.

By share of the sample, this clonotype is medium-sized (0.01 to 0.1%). DNA for the CDR3: TGTGCCAGCAGCCTCAGTCGGACTAGCGGTTACACAGATACGCAGTATTTT. As protein: CASSLSRTSGYTDTQYF. The rearrangement joins TRBV7-2 to TRBJ2-3; the match to TRBD2 covers 10 bases. The CDR3 has 17 residues. CDR1 SGHTA and CDR2 FQGNSA come from the germline V gene. V lost 5 bases to trimming and J lost 2 bases; unmatched junction nucleotides: 10.

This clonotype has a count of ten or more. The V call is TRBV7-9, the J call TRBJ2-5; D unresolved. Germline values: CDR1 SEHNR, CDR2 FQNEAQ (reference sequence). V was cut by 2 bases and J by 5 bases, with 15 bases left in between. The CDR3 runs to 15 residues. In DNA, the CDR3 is TGTGCCAGCAGCTTAACTGGACCTGCCCTGGAGACCCAGTACTTC. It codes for CASSLTGPALETQYF. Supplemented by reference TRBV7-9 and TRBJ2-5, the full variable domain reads DTGVSQNPRHKITKRGQNVTFRCDPISEHNRLYWYRQTLGQGPEFLTYFQNEAQLEKSRLLSDRFSAERPKGSFSTLEIQRTEQGDSAMYLCASSLTGPALETQYFGPGTRLLVL.

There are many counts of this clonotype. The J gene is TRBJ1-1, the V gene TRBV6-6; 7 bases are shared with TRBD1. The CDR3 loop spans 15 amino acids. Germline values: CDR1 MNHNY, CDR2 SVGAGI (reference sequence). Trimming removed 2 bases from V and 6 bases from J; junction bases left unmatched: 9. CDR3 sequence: CASSYQNRGGAEAFF. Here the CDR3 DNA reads TGTGCCAGCAGTTACCAGAACAGGGGAGGTGCTGAAGCTTTCTTT.

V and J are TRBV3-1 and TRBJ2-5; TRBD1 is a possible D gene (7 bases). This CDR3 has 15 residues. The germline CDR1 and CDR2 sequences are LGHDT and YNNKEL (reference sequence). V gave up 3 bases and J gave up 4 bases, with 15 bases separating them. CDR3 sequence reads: CASSQGQSEGETQYF. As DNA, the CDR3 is TGTGCCAGCAGCCAGGGACAGTCGGAGGGAGAGACCCAGTACTTC.

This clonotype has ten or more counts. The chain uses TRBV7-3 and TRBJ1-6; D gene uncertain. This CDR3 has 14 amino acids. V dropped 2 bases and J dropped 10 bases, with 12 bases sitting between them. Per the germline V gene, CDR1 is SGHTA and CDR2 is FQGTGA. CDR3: CASSLSGGESPLHF. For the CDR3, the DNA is TGTGCCAGCAGCTTATCGGGTGGAGAATCACCCCTCCACTTT.

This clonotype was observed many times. The CDR3 bases are TGTGCCAGCAGCCACGGGACTAGCGGGGGAGAGGGAGATACGCAGTATTTT. Protein: CASSHGTSGGEGDTQYF. The J gene is TRBJ2-3, the V gene TRBV11-2; 14 bases agree with TRBD2. The ends lost 5 bases at V and 5 bases at J; junction bases unmatched: 9. The germline gives CDR1 SGHAT, CDR2 FQNNGV. This CDR3 comprises 17 residues.

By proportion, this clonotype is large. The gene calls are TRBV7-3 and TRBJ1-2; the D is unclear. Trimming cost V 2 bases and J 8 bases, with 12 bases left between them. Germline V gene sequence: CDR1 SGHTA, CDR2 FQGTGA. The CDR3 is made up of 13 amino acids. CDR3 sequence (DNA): TGTGCCAGCAGCTTATTCCCTCCTTTAGGCTACACCTTC. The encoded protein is CASSLFPPLGYTF.

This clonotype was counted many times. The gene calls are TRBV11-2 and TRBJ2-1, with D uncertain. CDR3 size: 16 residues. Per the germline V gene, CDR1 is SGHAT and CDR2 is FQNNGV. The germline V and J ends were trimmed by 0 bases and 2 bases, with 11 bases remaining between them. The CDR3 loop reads CASSLDYRIAYNEQFF. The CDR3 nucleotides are TGTGCCAGCAGCTTAGATTACCGCATTGCCTACAATGAGCAGTTCTTC.

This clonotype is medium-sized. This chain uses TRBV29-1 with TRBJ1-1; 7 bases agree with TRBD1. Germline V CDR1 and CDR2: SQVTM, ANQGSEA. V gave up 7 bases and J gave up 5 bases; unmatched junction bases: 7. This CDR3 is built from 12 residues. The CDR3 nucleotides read TGCAGCGGGGGCAGGGGGATTACTGAAGCTTTCTTT. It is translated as CSGGRGITEAFF.

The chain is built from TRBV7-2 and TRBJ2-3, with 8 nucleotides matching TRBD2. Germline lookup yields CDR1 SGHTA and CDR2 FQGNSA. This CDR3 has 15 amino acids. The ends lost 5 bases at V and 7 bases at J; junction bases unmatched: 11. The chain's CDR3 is CASSPSGGVAYTQYF. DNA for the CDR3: TGTGCCAGCAGCCCCTCGGGGGGGGTAGCCTATACGCAGTATTTT. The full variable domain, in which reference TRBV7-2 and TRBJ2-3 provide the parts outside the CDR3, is GAGVSQSPSNKVTEKGKDVELRCDPISGHTALYWYRQSLGQGLEFLIYFQGNSAPDKSGLPSDRFSAERTGGSVSTLTIQRTQQEDSAVYLCASSPSGGVAYTQYFGPGTRLTVL.

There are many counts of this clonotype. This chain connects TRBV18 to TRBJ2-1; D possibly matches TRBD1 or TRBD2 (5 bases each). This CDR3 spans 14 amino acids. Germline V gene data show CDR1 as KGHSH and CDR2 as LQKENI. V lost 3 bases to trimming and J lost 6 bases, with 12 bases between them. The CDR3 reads CASSPQGRVNEQFF. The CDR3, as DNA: TGTGCCAGCTCACCCCAGGGACGGGTCAATGAGCAGTTCTTC. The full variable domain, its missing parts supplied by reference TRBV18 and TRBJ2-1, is NAGVMQNPRHLVRRRGQEARLRCSPMKGHSHVYWYRQLPEEGLKFMVYLQKENIIDESGMPKERFSAEFPKEGPSILRIQQVVRGDSAAYFCASSPQGRVNEQFFGPGTRLTVL.

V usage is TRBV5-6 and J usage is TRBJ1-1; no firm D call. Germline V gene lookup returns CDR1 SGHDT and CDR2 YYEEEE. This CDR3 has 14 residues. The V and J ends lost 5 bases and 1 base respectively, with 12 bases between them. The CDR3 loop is CASRRVSRNTEAFF. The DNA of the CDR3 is TGTGCCAGCAGGCGGGTGAGTAGGAACACTGAAGCTTTCTTT.

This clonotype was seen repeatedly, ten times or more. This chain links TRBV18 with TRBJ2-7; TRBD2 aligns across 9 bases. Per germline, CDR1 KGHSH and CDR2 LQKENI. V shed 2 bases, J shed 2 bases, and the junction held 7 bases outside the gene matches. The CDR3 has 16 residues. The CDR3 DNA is TGTGCCAGCTCACCAGGCCTAGCGGGACATGCCTACGAGCAGTACTTC. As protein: CASSPGLAGHAYEQYF.

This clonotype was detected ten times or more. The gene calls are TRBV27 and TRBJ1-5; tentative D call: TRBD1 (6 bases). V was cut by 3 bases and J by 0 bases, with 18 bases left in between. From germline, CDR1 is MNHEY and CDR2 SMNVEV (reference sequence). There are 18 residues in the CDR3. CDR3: CASSLGAGPINSNQPQHF. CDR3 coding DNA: TGTGCCAGCAGTTTGGGGGCAGGGCCGATTAATAGCAATCAGCCCCAGCATTTT.

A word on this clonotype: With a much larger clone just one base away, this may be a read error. The CDR3 nucleotides are TGTGCCAGTACCCTTCCCGTCAGAGCTAATGAAAAACTGTTTTTT. Translation: CASTLPVRANEKLFF. The V call is TRBV19, the J call TRBJ1-4; D gene uncertain. With 7 bases removed from V and 3 bases from J, the gap between germline ends came to 15 bases. Germline CDR1 reads LNHDA; CDR2 reads SQIVND (reference sequence). This CDR3 is built from 15 residues. Full variable domain (rest looked up from reference TRBV19 and TRBJ1-4): DGGITQSPKYLFRKEGQNVTLSCEQNLNHDAMYWYRQDPGQGLRLIYYSQIVNDFQKGDIAEGYSVSREKKESFPLTVTSAQKNPTAFYLCASTLPVRANEKLFFGSGTQLSVL.

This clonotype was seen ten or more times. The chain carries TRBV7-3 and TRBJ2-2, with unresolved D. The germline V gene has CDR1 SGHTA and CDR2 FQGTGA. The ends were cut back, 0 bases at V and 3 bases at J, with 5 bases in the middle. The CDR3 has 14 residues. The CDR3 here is CASSLTHYTGELFF. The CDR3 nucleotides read TGTGCCAGCAGCTTAACCCATTACACCGGGGAGCTGTTTTTT. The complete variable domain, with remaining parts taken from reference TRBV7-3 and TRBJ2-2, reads GAGVSQTPSNKVTEKGKYVELRCDPISGHTALYWYRQSLGQGPEFLIYFQGTGAADDSGLPNDRFFAVRPEGSVSTLKIQRTERGDSAVYLCASSLTHYTGELFFGEGSRLTVL.

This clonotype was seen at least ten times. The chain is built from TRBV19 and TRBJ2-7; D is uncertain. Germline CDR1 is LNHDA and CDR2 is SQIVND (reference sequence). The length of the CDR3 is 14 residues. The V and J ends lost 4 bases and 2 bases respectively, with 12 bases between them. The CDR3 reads CASSKGLYAYEQYF. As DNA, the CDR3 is TGTGCCAGTAGTAAGGGTCTTTACGCCTACGAGCAGTACTTC.

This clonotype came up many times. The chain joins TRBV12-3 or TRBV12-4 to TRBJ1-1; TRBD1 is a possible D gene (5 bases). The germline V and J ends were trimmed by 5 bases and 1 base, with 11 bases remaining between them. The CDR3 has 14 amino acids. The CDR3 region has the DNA TGTGCCAGCAGTCCCCAGGGTAGGAACACTGAAGCTTTCTTT. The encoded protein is CASSPQGRNTEAFF.